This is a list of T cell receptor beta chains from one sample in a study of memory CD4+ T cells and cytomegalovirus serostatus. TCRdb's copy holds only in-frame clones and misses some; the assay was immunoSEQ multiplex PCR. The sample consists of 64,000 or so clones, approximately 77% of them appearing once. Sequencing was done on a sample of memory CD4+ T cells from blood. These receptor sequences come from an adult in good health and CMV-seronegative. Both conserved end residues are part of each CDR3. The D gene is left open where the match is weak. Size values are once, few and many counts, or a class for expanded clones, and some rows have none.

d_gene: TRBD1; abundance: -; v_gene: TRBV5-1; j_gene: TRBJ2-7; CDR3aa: CASSLGGGDEQYF; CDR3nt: TGCGCCAGCAGCTTGGGAGGGGGCGACGAGCAGTACTTC
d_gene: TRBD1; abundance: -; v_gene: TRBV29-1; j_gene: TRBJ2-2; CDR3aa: CSEPTGVISGELFF; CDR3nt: TGCAGCGAGCCGACAGGGGTTATCTCCGGGGAGCTGTTTTTT
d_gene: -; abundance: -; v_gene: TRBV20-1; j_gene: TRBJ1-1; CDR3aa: CSVKGRTEAFF; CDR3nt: TGCAGTGTTAAAGGGAGGACTGAAGCTTTCTTT
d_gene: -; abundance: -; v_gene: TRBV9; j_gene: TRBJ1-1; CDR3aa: CASSGRGTTTEAFF; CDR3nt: TGTGCCAGCAGTGGACGTGGGACGACCACTGAAGCTTTCTTT
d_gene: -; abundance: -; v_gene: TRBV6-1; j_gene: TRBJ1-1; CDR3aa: CASSEGGLGNTEAFF; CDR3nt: TGTGCCAGCAGTGAAGGGGGGTTAGGGAACACTGAAGCTTTCTTT
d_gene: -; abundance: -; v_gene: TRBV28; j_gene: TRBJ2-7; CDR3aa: CASKPYAGTLSYEQYF; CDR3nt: TGTGCCAGCAAGCCCTACGCAGGGACACTCTCCTACGAGCAGTACTTC
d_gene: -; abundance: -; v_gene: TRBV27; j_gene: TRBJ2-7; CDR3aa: CASSPRGTYEQYF; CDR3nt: TGTGCCAGCAGCCCGAGGGGGACCTACGAGCAGTACTTC
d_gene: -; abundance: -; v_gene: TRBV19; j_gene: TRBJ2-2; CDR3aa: CASSLRTVANTGELFF; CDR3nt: TGTGCCAGTAGTTTAAGGACGGTCGCGAACACCGGGGAGCTGTTTTTT
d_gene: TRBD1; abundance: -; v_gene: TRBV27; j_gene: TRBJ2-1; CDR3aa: CASGKRDRVHEQFF; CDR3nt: TGTGCCAGCGGTAAAAGGGACAGGGTCCATGAGCAGTTCTTC
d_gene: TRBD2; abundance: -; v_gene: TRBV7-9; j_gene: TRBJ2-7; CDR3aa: CASSRPGGSYEQYF; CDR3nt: TGTGCCAGCAGCCGCCCGGGGGGCTCCTACGAGCAGTACTTC
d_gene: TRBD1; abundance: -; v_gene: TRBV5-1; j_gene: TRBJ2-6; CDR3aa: CASSRTDRAGANVLTF; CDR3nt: TGCGCCAGCAGCAGGACGGACAGGGCTGGGGCCAACGTCCTGACTTTC
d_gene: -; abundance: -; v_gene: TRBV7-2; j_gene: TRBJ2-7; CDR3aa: CASRRGSDGGEQYF; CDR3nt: TGTGCCAGCAGGAGAGGCTCGGACGGCGGCGAGCAGTACTTC
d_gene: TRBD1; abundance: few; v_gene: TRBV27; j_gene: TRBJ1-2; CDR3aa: CASSPTTGNYGYTF; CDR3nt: TGTGCCAGCAGCCCAACGACAGGGAACTATGGCTACACCTTC
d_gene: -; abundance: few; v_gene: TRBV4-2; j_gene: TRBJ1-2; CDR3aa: CASSQDPDYDGYTF; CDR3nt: TGTGCCAGCAGCCAAGACCCGGACTACGATGGCTACACCTTC
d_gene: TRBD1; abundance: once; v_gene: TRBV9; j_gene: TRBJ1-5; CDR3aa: CASSVGGTGGIQHF; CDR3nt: TGTGCCAGCAGCGTAGGGGGCACAGGGGGAATCCAGCATTTT
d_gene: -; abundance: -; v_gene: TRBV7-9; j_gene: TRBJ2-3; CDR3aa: CASSRGDSVADTQYF; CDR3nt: TGTGCCAGCAGCAGAGGGGACTCGGTAGCAGATACGCAGTATTTT
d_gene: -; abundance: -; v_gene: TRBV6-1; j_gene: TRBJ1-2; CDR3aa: CASTVGIYGYTF; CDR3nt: TGTGCCAGCACAGTAGGGATCTATGGCTACACCTTC
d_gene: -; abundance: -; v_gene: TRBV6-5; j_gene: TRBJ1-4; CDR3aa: CASSYSAANEKLFF; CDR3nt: TGTGCCAGCAGTTACTCAGCCGCGAATGAAAAACTGTTTTTT
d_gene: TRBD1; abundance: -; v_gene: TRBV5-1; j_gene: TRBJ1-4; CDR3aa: CASSFSDRGRGSEKLFF; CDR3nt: TGCGCCAGCAGCTTCTCTGACAGGGGGCGAGGAAGTGAAAAACTGTTTTTT
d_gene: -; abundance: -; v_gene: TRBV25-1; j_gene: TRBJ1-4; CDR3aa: CASSPGERRGKLFF; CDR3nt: TGTGCCAGCAGTCCGGGTGAGAGGAGGGGAAAACTGTTTTTT
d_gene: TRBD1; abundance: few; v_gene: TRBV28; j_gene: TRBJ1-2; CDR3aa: CASSLRDSFNGYTF; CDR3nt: TGTGCCAGCAGTTTACGGGACAGCTTTAATGGCTACACCTTC
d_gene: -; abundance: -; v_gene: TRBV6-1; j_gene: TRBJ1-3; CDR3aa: CASSEVPGNTIYF; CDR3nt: TGTGCCAGCAGTGAAGTCCCCGGAAACACCATATATTTT
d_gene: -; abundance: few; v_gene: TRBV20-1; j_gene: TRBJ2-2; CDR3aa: CSASRLGELFF; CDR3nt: TGCAGTGCTAGCCGTCTCGGGGAGCTGTTTTTT
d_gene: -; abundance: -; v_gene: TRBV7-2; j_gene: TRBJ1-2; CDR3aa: CASSLAPKDTGYTF; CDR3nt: TGTGCCAGCAGCTTAGCGCCTAAGGACACCGGCTACACCTTC
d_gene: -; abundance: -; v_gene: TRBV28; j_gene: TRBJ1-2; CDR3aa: CASMTSYGYTF; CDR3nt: TGTGCCAGCATGACATCCTATGGCTACACCTTC
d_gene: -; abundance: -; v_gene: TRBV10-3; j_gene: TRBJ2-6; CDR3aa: CATPATGSGASSGANVLTF; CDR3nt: TGTGCCACCCCTGCCACCGGGTCAGGGGCTAGCTCTGGGGCCAACGTCCTGACTTTC
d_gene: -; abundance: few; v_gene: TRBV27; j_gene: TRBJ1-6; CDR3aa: CASRDSSYNSPLHF; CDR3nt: TGTGCCAGCAGGGACAGCTCCTATAATTCACCCCTCCACTTT
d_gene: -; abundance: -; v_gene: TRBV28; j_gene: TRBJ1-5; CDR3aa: CATRALGENQPQHF; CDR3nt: TGTGCCACCCGAGCCCTGGGTGAGAATCAGCCCCAGCATTTT
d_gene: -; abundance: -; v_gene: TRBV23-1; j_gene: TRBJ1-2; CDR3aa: CASYVGDYGYTF; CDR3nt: TGCGCCAGTTACGTGGGCGACTATGGCTACACCTTC
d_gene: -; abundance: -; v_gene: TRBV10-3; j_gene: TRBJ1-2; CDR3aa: CAISVHLGGYTF; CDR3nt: TGTGCCATCAGCGTTCACCTGGGGGGCTACACCTTC
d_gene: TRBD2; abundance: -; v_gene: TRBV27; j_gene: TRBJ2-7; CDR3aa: CASRPSGVLEQYF; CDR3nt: TGTGCCAGCAGACCTAGCGGCGTTCTCGAGCAGTACTTC
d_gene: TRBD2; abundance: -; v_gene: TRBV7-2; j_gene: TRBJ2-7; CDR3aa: CASSLGLSLTYEQYF; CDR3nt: TGTGCCAGCAGCTTGGGACTATCCTTGACCTACGAGCAGTACTTC
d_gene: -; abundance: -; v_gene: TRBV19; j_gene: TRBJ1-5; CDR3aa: CASSIRDSLSRNQPQHF; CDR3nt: TGTGCCAGTAGTATCCGAGACAGTCTAAGTCGCAATCAGCCCCAGCATTTT
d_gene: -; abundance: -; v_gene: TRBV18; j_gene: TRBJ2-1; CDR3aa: CASSPGSGRINEQFF; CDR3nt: TGTGCCAGCTCACCCGGTAGCGGAAGAATAAATGAGCAGTTCTTC
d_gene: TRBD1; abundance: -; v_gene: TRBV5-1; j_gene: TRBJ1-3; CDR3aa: CASSVGTEGNTIYF; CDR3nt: TGCGCCAGCAGCGTTGGGACAGAAGGAAACACCATATATTTT
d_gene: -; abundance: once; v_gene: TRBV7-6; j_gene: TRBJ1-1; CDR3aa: CASTEWANVNTEAFF; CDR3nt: TGTGCCAGCACCGAGTGGGCGAATGTTAACACTGAAGCTTTCTTT
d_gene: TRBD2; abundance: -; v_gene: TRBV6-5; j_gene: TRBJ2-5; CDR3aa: CASSRGGAQETQYF; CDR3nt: TGTGCCAGCAGCCGCGGGGGGGCACAAGAGACCCAGTACTTC
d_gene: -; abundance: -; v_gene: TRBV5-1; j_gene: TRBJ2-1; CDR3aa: CASSLFGRDNEQFF; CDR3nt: TGCGCCAGCAGCTTGTTTGGCAGAGACAATGAGCAGTTCTTC
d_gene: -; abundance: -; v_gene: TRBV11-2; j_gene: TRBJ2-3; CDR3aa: CASSLDRGDTQYF; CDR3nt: TGTGCCAGCAGCTTAGACAGGGGCGATACGCAGTATTTT
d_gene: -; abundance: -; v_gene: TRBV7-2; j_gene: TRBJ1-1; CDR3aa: CASSLRGMGGAFF; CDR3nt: TGTGCCAGCAGCTTAAGGGGAATGGGGGGAGCTTTCTTT
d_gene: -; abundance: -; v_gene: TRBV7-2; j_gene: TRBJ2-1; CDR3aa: CASSLTGSGYNEQFF; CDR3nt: TGTGCCAGCAGCTTAACAGGGTCAGGCTACAATGAGCAGTTCTTC
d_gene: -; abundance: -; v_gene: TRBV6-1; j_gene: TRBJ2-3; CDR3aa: CASSDRGADTQYF; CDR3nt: TGTGCCAGCAGTGACAGGGGCGCAGATACGCAGTATTTT
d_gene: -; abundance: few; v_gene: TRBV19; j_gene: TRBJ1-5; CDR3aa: CASDVGGGQPQHF; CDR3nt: TGTGCCAGTGATGTGGGGGGCGGTCAGCCCCAGCATTTT
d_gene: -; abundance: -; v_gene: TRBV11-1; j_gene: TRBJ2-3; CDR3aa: CASSLAGTDTQYF; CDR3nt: TGTGCCAGCAGCTTAGCGGGAACAGATACGCAGTATTTT
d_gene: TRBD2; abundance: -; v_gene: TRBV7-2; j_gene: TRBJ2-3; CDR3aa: CASSPGLAGVMQYF; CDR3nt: TGTGCCAGCAGCCCGGGACTAGCGGGAGTGATGCAGTATTTT
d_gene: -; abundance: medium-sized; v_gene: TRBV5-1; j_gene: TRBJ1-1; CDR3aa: CASSLGWGSTEAFF; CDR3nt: TGCGCCAGCAGCTTGGGGTGGGGGTCCACTGAAGCTTTCTTT
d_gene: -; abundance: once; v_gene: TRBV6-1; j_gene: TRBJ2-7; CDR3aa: CASNSAQGLVYEQYF; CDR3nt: TGTGCCAGCAATTCCGCTCAGGGACTGGTCTACGAGCAGTACTTC
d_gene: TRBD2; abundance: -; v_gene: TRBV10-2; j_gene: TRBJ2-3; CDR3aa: CASSLAGGGTDTQYF; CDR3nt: TGCGCCAGCAGCCTAGCGGGGGGGGGCACAGATACGCAGTATTTT
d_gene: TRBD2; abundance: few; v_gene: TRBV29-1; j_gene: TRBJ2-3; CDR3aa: CSVNRAGGTDTQYF; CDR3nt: TGCAGCGTTAACAGAGCGGGGGGGACAGATACGCAGTATTTT
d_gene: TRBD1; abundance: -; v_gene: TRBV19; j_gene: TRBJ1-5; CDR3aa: CASSNSGGNQPQHF; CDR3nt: TGTGCCAGTAGTAATTCAGGGGGGAATCAGCCCCAGCATTTT
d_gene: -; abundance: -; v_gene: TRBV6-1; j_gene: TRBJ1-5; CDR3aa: CASSELRGSGQPQHF; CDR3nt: TGTGCCAGCAGTGAATTGCGAGGGTCGGGTCAGCCCCAGCATTTT
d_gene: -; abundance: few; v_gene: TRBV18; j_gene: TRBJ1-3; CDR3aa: CASSPNGQPGNTIYF; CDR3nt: TGTGCCAGCTCCCCAAATGGACAGCCCGGAAACACCATATATTTT
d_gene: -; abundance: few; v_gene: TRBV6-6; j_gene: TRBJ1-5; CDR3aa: CASGQSHSNQPQHF; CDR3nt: TGTGCCAGCGGCCAGTCCCATAGCAATCAGCCCCAGCATTTT
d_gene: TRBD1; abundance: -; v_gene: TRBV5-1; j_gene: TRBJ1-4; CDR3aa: CASSLDQQGNEKLFF; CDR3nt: TGCGCCAGCAGCTTGGATCAACAGGGGAATGAAAAACTGTTTTTT
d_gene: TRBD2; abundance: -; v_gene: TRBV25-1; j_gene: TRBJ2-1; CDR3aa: CASSVTGTRIYNEQFF; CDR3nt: TGTGCCAGCAGTGTAACCGGGACTAGAATATACAATGAGCAGTTCTTC
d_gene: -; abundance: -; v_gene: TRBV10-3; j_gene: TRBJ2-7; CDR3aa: CAISDIETYEQYF; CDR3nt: TGTGCCATCAGTGACATAGAGACCTACGAGCAGTACTTC
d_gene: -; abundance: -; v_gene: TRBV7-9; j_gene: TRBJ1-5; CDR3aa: CASSLSIGGDNQPQHF; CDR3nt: TGTGCCAGCAGCTTATCCATAGGGGGGGACAATCAGCCCCAGCATTTT
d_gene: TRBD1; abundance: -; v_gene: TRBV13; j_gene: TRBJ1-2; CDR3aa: CASSPQSLTDRIYGYTF; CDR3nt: TGTGCCAGCAGCCCACAATCACTCACGGACAGGATCTATGGCTACACCTTC
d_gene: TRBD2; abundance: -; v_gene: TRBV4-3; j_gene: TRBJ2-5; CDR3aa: CASSQGPAGRGETQYF; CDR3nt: TGCGCCAGCAGCCAAGGCCCAGCGGGGAGGGGTGAGACCCAGTACTTC
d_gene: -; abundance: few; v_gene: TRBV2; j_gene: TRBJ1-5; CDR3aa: CASSVEGSHQPQHF; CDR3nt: TGTGCCAGCAGTGTAGAAGGGTCGCATCAGCCCCAGCATTTT